These 3 T cell receptor beta chains share one sample of origin, sequenced in a study of blood T cell repertoires in COVID-19. Sequenced by immunoSEQ multiplex PCR; TCRdb stores in-frame clones only, minus some. The repertoire holds about 170,000 clones, with 80% to 90% as singletons. The sequenced material came from peripheral blood. All receptors derive from a woman between 50 and 59 years old with acute or convalescent COVID-19.

The J gene is TRBJ2-7, the V gene TRBV5-6, with TRBD1 matching 7 bases. The CDR3 contains 13 residues. Per the germline V gene, CDR1 is SGHDT and CDR2 is YYEEEE. After removal of 2 bases from V and 6 bases from J, the junction contained 5 bases not matched to a gene. CDR3 protein: CASSLLQGSEQYF. The CDR3 DNA follows: TGTGCCAGCAGCTTACTACAGGGGAGCGAGCAGTACTTC.

CDR3 in DNA: TGCAGTGCTAGAGGGCAAAATGAGCAGTTCTTC. Protein: CSARGQNEQFF. The rearrangement uses TRBV20-1 and TRBJ2-1; D uncertain. Trimming stripped 1 base from V and 7 bases from J, with 5 bases between. The CDR3 sequence is 11 residues long. Germline V gives CDR1 DFQATT, CDR2 SNEGSKA (reference sequence).

The chain has TRBV7-9 and TRBJ2-3; 8 positions agree with TRBD1. This CDR3 spans 18 amino acids. The J segment lost 3 bases and the V segment lost 2 bases, leaving 13 bases of the junction unmatched. Per the germline V gene, CDR1 is SEHNR and CDR2 is FQNEAQ (reference sequence). The CDR3 nucleotides are TGTGCCAGCAGCTTATCTATAAAAGCACAGGGGGGAACAGATACGCAGTATTTT. Residues: CASSLSIKAQGGTDTQYF.